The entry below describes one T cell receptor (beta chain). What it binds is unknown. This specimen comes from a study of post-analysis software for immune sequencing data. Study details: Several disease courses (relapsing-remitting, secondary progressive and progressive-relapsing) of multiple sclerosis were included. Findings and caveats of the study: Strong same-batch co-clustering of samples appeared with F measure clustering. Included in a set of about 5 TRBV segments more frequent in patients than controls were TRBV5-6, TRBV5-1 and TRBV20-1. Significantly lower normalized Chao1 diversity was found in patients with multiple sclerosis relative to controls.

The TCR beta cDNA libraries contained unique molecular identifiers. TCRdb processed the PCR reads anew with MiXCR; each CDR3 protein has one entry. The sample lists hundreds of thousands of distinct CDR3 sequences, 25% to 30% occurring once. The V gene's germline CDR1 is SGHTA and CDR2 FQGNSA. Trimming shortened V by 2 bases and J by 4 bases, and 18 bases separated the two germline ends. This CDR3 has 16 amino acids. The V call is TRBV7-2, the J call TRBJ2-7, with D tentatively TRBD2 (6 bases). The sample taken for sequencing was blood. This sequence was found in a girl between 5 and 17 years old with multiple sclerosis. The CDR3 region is CASSLRWGEMGYEQYF. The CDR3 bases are TGTGCCAGCAGCTTAAGGTGGGGGGAAATGGGGTACGAGCAGTACTTC.